Shown below are 27 T cell receptor beta chains from a single sample sequenced in a study of identical twins. TCRdb independently ran MiXCR on the 5' RACE reads; one entry per CDR3 protein. Here the sample spans 1.5 million to 2 million distinct CDR3 sequences, 25% to 35% being singletons. Input material: cord blood. These receptors originate from a newborn girl in good health.

The chain uses TRBV5-8 and TRBJ2-1; the D gene is possibly TRBD1 (5 bases). V gave up 1 base and J gave up 8 bases, with 10 bases separating them. Germline CDR1 reads SGHTS; CDR2 reads YDEGEE. The CDR3 length is 13 residues. CDR3 DNA: TGTGCCAGCAGCTTGAAGGGGCCCTATGAGCAGTTCTTC. Protein product: CASSLKGPYEQFF.

As regards this clonotype: Compared with germline, one end of the junction differs, possibly owing to a read error. In nucleotides, the CDR3 is TGTGCCAGCAGTTACAGTAGACGCTACGGGCAGTACTTC. Its protein product is CASSYSRRYGQYF. The chain uses TRBV6-5 and TRBJ2-7; no reliable D call. Germline CDR1 is MNHEY and CDR2 is SVGAGI. The CDR3 loop spans 13 amino acids.

V and J are TRBV28 and TRBJ2-7; D unresolved. CDR1 and CDR2 from the germline V gene are MDHEN and SYDVKM. The CDR3 loop spans 16 amino acids. V lost 3 bases to trimming and J lost 0 bases, with 15 bases between them. This CDR3 reads CASSLPDTTSSYEQYF. CDR3 DNA sequence: TGTGCCAGCAGTTTGCCCGATACGACGAGCTCCTACGAGCAGTACTTC.

V is TRBV10-2 and J is TRBJ1-1; no reliable D call. Per the germline V gene, CDR1 is WSHSY and CDR2 is SAAADI. The CDR3 sequence is 16 residues long. V lost 5 bases and J 1 base, leaving 17 bases between the germline ends. CDR3 in DNA: TGCGCCAGCAGTATGATAGCAGGAGTTACGAACACTGAAGCTTTCTTT. This encodes CASSMIAGVTNTEAFF.

The chain combines TRBV4-1 with TRBJ1-1; D remains unclear. Trimming cost V 0 bases and J 5 bases, with 19 bases left between them. This CDR3 spans 17 amino acids. Germline lookup yields CDR1 MGHRA and CDR2 YSYEKL. The CDR3 here is CASSQDTTRGMRTEAFF. The CDR3 DNA is TGCGCCAGCAGCCAAGATACCACAAGAGGAATGAGGACTGAAGCTTTCTTT.

The J gene is TRBJ2-3, the V gene TRBV24-1, with D hard to call. The germline CDR1 and CDR2 sequences are KGHDR and SFDVKD. Trimming took 1 base from V and 5 from J, leaving 6 bases between them. The CDR3 loop spans 13 amino acids. The CDR3 sequence is CATSDLKGDTQYF. CDR3 coding DNA: TGTGCCACCAGTGATTTAAAGGGAGATACGCAGTATTTT.

The J gene is TRBJ2-3, the V gene TRBV7-9; 10 bases match TRBD2. J was trimmed by 1 base and V by 4 bases; bases with no gene match: 11. Germline assignment: CDR1 SEHNR and CDR2 FQNEAQ (reference sequence). There are 18 residues in the CDR3. This chain's CDR3 is CASSSGLAIPGGTDTQYF. CDR3 DNA: TGTGCCAGCAGCTCGGGACTAGCGATCCCTGGGGGCACAGATACGCAGTATTTT.

J is TRBJ1-2 and V is TRBV7-9; D perhaps matches TRBD1 (5 bases). There are 15 residues in the CDR3. The V end lost 7 bases, the J end lost 7 bases, and 22 bases lay between the germline ends. Germline values: CDR1 SEHNR, CDR2 FQNEAQ (reference sequence). Here the CDR3 DNA reads TGTGCCAGCACCCAAAGAGGTGGATTGAGGGGTGGCTACACCTTC. It yields the protein CASTQRGGLRGGYTF.

The V and J genes are TRBV29-1 and TRBJ2-5; D possibly corresponds to TRBD1 (6 bases). The germline gives CDR1 SQVTM, CDR2 ANQGSEA. With 5 bases removed from V and 2 bases from J, the gap between germline ends came to 12 bases. The CDR3 has 13 amino acids. The CDR3 is CSVRQVLQETQYF. In nucleotides, the CDR3 is TGCAGCGTTAGACAGGTCCTTCAAGAGACCCAGTACTTC.

The chain recombines TRBV5-1 with TRBJ1-2; D is possibly TRBD1 (6 bases). CDR1 SGHRS and CDR2 YFSETQ come from the germline V gene. Trimming removed 0 bases from V and 10 bases from J, with 10 bases in between. The CDR3 extends over 12 amino acids. The CDR3 region has the DNA TGCGCCAGCAGCTTGGGGCAGGGGTACTACACCTTC. Translation: CASSLGQGYYTF.

This clonotype was seen more than once but under ten times. The gene calls are TRBV3-1 and TRBJ2-5, with TRBD2 identical over 7 bases. Germline lookup yields CDR1 LGHDT and CDR2 YNNKEL (reference sequence). This CDR3 contains 14 residues. J gave up 3 bases and V 5 bases, and 6 bases lay outside the gene matches. This chain's CDR3 is CASSGLVGEETQYF. DNA of the CDR3: TGTGCCAGCAGCGGACTAGTAGGGGAAGAGACCCAGTACTTC.

The chain has TRBV11-2 and TRBJ2-1, with D perhaps matching TRBD2 (6 bases). The V end lost 7 bases, the J end lost 0 bases, and 16 bases lay between the germline ends. Germline V gene sequence: CDR1 SGHAT, CDR2 FQNNGV. This CDR3 has 16 residues. The CDR3 protein is CASIRSGPSSYNEQFF. The DNA for the CDR3 is TGTGCCAGCATACGTAGCGGCCCCAGCTCCTACAATGAGCAGTTCTTC.

This clonotype came up a few times. The chain uses TRBV10-3 and TRBJ2-7; 11 bases line up with TRBD2. There are 16 residues in the CDR3. From germline, CDR1 is ENHRY and CDR2 SYGVKD. After removal of 3 bases from V and 0 bases from J, the junction contained 4 bases not matched to a gene. Written as DNA, the CDR3 is TGTGCCATCAGTGACCGACTAGCGGGGAGCTCCTACGAGCAGTACTTC. Its protein product is CAISDRLAGSSYEQYF.

The rearrangement uses TRBV4-1 and TRBJ2-3; 9 bases fit TRBD2. V was clipped by 5 bases and J by 5 bases; unmatched bases: 14. The CDR3 is 17 amino acids. The V gene's germline CDR1 is MGHRA and CDR2 YSYEKL. CDR3 loop: CASSASTSGHGQDTQYF. The CDR3 DNA reads TGCGCCAGCAGCGCCTCGACTAGCGGCCACGGACAAGATACGCAGTATTTT.

The chain joins TRBV6-1 to TRBJ1-5; 12 bases are shared with TRBD1. The CDR3 loop spans 17 amino acids. The germline V gene has CDR1 MNHNS and CDR2 SASEGT. V shed 5 bases and J 2 bases; nucleotides not matched to a gene: 7. The CDR3 spells CASSKGDRGLGNQPQHF. The CDR3 region has the DNA TGTGCCAGCAGTAAAGGGGACAGGGGGCTGGGCAATCAGCCCCAGCATTTT.

This chain joins TRBV10-3 and TRBJ2-2, with a tentative D call TRBD1 (5 bases). Trimming took off 3 bases at V and 7 bases at J, with 6 bases between the two ends. Germline V gene lookup returns CDR1 ENHRY and CDR2 SYGVKD. The CDR3 runs 12 residues. The CDR3 spells CAISDQGGELFF. The CDR3 DNA reads as TGTGCCATCAGTGACCAGGGCGGGGAGCTGTTTTTT.

The chain carries TRBV4-2 and TRBJ2-5, with D tentatively TRBD1 (6 bases). The CDR3 extends over 17 amino acids. CDR1 and CDR2 (germline): LGHNA, YNFKEQ. V was clipped by 0 bases and J by 5 bases, with 19 bases between them. The CDR3 reads CASSQDMGAGGRETQYF. The CDR3 coding sequence is TGTGCCAGCAGCCAAGATATGGGGGCAGGTGGTAGGGAGACCCAGTACTTC.

The chain couples TRBV29-1 to TRBJ2-3; D gene uncertain. Germline lookup yields CDR1 SQVTM and CDR2 ANQGSEA. Trimming cost V 5 bases and J 5 bases, with 17 bases left between them. The CDR3 is made up of 14 amino acids. CDR3: CSVFSRRVRDTQYF. Written as DNA, the CDR3 is TGCAGCGTTTTTAGTCGCCGGGTTCGAGATACGCAGTATTTT.

On this clonotype itself: A much larger clone differs from this one at a single base, so this may be a read error. The genes are TRBV28 and TRBJ2-5, with 9 bases fitting TRBD2. The J call is in doubt because the DNA end fits TRBJ2-1 better. The germline CDR1 and CDR2 sequences are MDHEN and SYDVKM. The CDR3 is 16 amino acids. The CDR3 loop reads CASSFWVAGDQETQFF. In nucleotides, the CDR3 is TGTGCCAGCAGTTTTTGGGTAGCGGGAGACCAAGAGACCCAGTTCTTC.

V gene TRBV10-3 combines with J gene TRBJ1-1; 7 bases are a match to TRBD1. The CDR3 is made up of 16 amino acids. V was clipped by 4 bases and J by 1 base; unmatched bases: 9. The germline CDR1 and CDR2 sequences are ENHRY and SYGVKD. Here the CDR3 reads CAISVGVGQRNTEAFF. In DNA form, the CDR3 reads TGTGCCATCAGTGTGGGGGTGGGACAGCGGAACACTGAAGCTTTCTTT.

This clonotype appeared a few times. One end of the junction varies from germline; a read error may be responsible. The chain carries TRBV25-1 and TRBJ2-3; the D gene is possibly TRBD2 (5 bases). This CDR3 comprises 14 residues. Germline V gene lookup returns CDR1 MGHDK and CDR2 SYGVNS. CDR3 DNA: TGTGCCAGCAGTGAGGCGGCTAGCACAGATATGCAGTATTTT. Its translation is CASSEAASTDMQYF.

As DNA, the CDR3 is TGCAGCGTTGGGAGCGGGCTCACCTACGAGCAGTACTTC. Translation gives CSVGSGLTYEQYF. The chain joins TRBV29-1 to TRBJ2-7, with a weak D call TRBD2 (6 bases). The CDR3 contains 13 residues. CDR1 is SQVTM and CDR2 is ANQGSEA in the germline V gene. Trimming pared 4 bases from V and 2 bases from J, leaving 12 bases between.

This clonotype was counted at least ten times. J is TRBJ2-3 and V is TRBV20-1, with TRBD1 identical over 10 bases. Per germline, CDR1 DFQATT and CDR2 SNEGSKA (reference sequence). The CDR3 extends over 13 amino acids. DNA for the CDR3: TGCAGCGCCGGGACAGGGGGCACAGATACGCAGTATTTT. It translates to CSAGTGGTDTQYF.

This clonotype has a handful of counts. The chain joins TRBV11-2 to TRBJ2-1; D uncertain. Germline lookup yields CDR1 SGHAT and CDR2 FQNNGV. This CDR3 contains 14 residues. V was pared by 1 base and J by 9 bases, with 13 bases between. CDR3 nucleotide sequence: TGTGCCAGCAGCTTAGGGTCGGCGTTCGGTGAGCAGTTCTTC. Translation: CASSLGSAFGEQFF.

This sequence joins TRBV27 and TRBJ2-4; D unresolved. The J call could be wrong; TRBJ2-7 is a better fit for the DNA end. This CDR3 has 14 amino acids. Germline CDR1 and CDR2: MNHEY and SMNVEV (reference sequence). This CDR3 reads CASSWAGRRYEQYF. DNA of the CDR3: TGTGCCAGCAGTTGGGCAGGTCGGCGCTACGAGCAGTACTTC.

V gene TRBV7-9 combines with J gene TRBJ2-1; D may be TRBD2 (5 bases). CDR3 length: 15 amino acids. Trimming pared 4 bases from V and 2 bases from J, leaving 12 bases between. CDR1 and CDR2 (germline): SEHNR, FQNEAQ (reference sequence). The chain's CDR3 is CASSSSTRAYNEQFF. Here the CDR3 DNA reads TGTGCCAGCAGCTCAAGTACTAGGGCCTACAATGAGCAGTTCTTC. The complete variable domain, with remaining parts taken from reference TRBV7-9 and TRBJ2-1, reads DTGVSQNPRHKITKRGQNVTFRCDPISEHNRLYWYRQTLGQGPEFLTYFQNEAQLEKSRLLSDRFSAERPKGSFSTLEIQRTEQGDSAMYLCASSSSTRAYNEQFFGPGTRLTVL.

This clonotype was recorded at least ten times. This chain uses TRBV5-1 with TRBJ2-3; D uncertain. The germline V gene encodes CDR1 SGHRS and CDR2 YFSETQ. The CDR3 length is 13 residues. V was clipped by 4 bases and J by 6 bases, with 12 bases between them. The CDR3 DNA reads TGCGCCAGCAGCCCGAAGTTTGGGGATACGCAGTATTTT. Translating it yields CASSPKFGDTQYF.